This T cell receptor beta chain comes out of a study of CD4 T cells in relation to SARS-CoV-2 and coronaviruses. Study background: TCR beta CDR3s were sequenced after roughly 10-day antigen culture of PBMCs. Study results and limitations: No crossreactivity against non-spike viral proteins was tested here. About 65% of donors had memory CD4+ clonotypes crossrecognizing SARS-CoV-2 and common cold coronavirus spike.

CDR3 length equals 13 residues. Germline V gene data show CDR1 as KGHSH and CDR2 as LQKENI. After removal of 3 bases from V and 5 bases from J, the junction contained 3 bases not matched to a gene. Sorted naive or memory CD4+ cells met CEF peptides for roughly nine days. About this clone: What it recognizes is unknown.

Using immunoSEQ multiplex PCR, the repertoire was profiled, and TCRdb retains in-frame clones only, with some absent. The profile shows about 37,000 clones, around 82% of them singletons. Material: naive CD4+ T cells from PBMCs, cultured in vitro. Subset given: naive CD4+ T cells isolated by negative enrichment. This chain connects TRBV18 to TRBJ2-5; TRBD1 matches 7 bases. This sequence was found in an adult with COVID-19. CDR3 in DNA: TGTGCCAGCTCACCTACACAGGGGGAGACCCAGTACTTC. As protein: CASSPTQGETQYF. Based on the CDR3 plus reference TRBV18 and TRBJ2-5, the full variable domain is NAGVMQNPRHLVRRRGQEARLRCSPMKGHSHVYWYRQLPEEGLKFMVYLQKENIIDESGMPKERFSAEFPKEGPSILRIQQVVRGDSAAYFCASSPTQGETQYFGPGTRLLVL.